Listed here are 7 T cell receptor beta chains from one sample, sequenced in a study of blood T cell repertoires in COVID-19. Here immunoSEQ multiplex PCR was the method, and the copy in TCRdb shows in-frame clones only, minus some. The sample lists 150,000 to 200,000 clones; 85% were seen once. The sample consisted of peripheral blood. These TCRs come from a human donor with acute or convalescent COVID-19. The donor label of this sample is uncertain.

The rearrangement uses TRBV28 and TRBJ2-3, with D possibly matching TRBD1 (5 bases). Germline loops: CDR1 MDHEN, CDR2 SYDVKM. V lost 1 base and J 3 bases, leaving 5 bases between the germline ends. This CDR3 comprises 13 residues. The CDR3 region is CASSLSGTDTQYF. DNA for the CDR3: TGTGCCAGCAGTTTATCAGGGACAGATACGCAGTATTTT.

The V and J genes are TRBV7-9 and TRBJ2-7; D perhaps matches TRBD2 (6 bases). The CDR3 runs 17 residues. The V gene's germline CDR1 is SEHNR and CDR2 FQNEAQ (reference sequence). Deletions cut 4 bases from V and 2 bases from J, with 21 bases between. CDR3 coding DNA: TGTGCCAGCAGCTCTCTAAGAGGCCTTGGGGGGACCTACGAGCAGTACTTC. Translated: CASSSLRGLGGTYEQYF.

This chain joins TRBV19 and TRBJ1-1, with a possible D match to TRBD1 (5 bases). V lost 4 bases to trimming and J lost 2 bases, with 11 bases between them. The CDR3 length is 14 residues. In germline, CDR1 is LNHDA, CDR2 SQIVND (reference sequence). CDR3 in amino acids: CASSRGSPNTEAFF. The CDR3 DNA sequence: TGTGCCAGTAGTAGGGGCAGCCCTAACACTGAAGCTTTCTTT.

The chain couples TRBV11-2 to TRBJ1-5, with unresolved D. The CDR3 is 16 residues long. With 5 bases removed from V and 6 bases from J, the gap between germline ends came to 20 bases. Germline V gene sequence: CDR1 SGHAT, CDR2 FQNNGV. CDR3 sequence: CASSPYPGKRGQPQHF. The CDR3 DNA sequence: TGTGCCAGCAGCCCCTACCCGGGGAAAAGAGGTCAGCCCCAGCATTTT.

The sample holds one count of this clone. J is TRBJ1-1 and V is TRBV7-8; the D is unclear. The germline gives CDR1 SGHVS, CDR2 FQNEAQ. V shed 6 bases and J shed 1 base, with 9 bases lying between them. The CDR3 runs to 13 residues. The CDR3 nucleotides are TGTGCCAGCAGTACCGCGGGGAACACTGAAGCTTTCTTT. Encoded protein: CASSTAGNTEAFF.

The chain carries TRBV5-4 and TRBJ1-1; the D gene is possibly TRBD1 (5 bases). Deletions cut 4 bases from V and 3 bases from J, with 13 bases between. The CDR3 consists of 14 residues. The germline gives CDR1 SGHNT, CDR2 YYREEE (reference sequence). The CDR3: CASSPAGPDTEAFF. The CDR3 DNA is TGTGCCAGCAGCCCTGCGGGACCTGACACTGAAGCTTTCTTT.

V gene TRBV9 combines with J gene TRBJ1-2; 9 bases are shared with TRBD1. The CDR3 totals 16 residues. V shed 3 bases and J 6 bases; nucleotides not matched to a gene: 12. The germline V gene encodes CDR1 SGDLS and CDR2 YYNGEE. In DNA form, the CDR3 reads TGTGCCAGCAGCGAACTACGGACAGGGGTAGGGAATGGCTACACCTTC. Translation gives CASSELRTGVGNGYTF.